Presented here are 8 T cell receptor beta chains from one specimen sequenced in a study of vaccination and CD4 T cells after COVID-19. No antigen has been identified for these receptors. Sequencing of the DNA from cultured CD4+ T cells was carried out with the Oncomine TCR Beta short-read assay. TCRdb reprocessed the PCR reads with MiXCR, giving one entry per CDR3 protein. The data contain 20,000 to 25,000 distinct CDR3 sequences, 43% of them singletons. Time point reported: late sampling 161 to 241 days after vaccination in three convalescent patients. Treatment given: 10-day PBMC culture with coronavirus spike peptide pools or control peptides (ViraFEST assay). The material was CD4+ T cells from blood, cultured in vitro, obtained about 7 months after SARS-CoV-2 vaccination. These receptors were collected from a human donor who had recovered from COVID-19.

This clonotype was seen only a few times. The chain joins TRBV20-1 to TRBJ2-3; 9 positions match TRBD2. The CDR3 contains 16 residues. The germline gives CDR1 DFQATT, CDR2 SNEGSKA (reference sequence). J lost 5 bases, V lost 0 bases, and 9 bases had no gene match. The chain's CDR3 is CSAREVIAGVGDTQYF. CDR3 DNA: TGCAGTGCTAGAGAGGTGATAGCGGGAGTTGGAGATACGCAGTATTTT.

The V and J genes are TRBV14 and TRBJ1-5; D not certain. V lost 1 base and J 5 bases, leaving 12 bases between the germline ends. Germline assignment: CDR1 SGHDN and CDR2 FVKESK. The CDR3 is 15 residues long. As DNA, the CDR3 is TGTGCCAGCAGCCAAGGTTCAGGATCAGATCAGCCCCAGCATTTT. Residues: CASSQGSGSDQPQHF.

This clonotype was counted only a few times. The chain joins TRBV7-2 to TRBJ2-7, with TRBD1 matching over 8 bases. The CDR3 length is 16 residues. From germline, CDR1 is SGHTA and CDR2 FQGNSA. Trimming at V came to 4 bases and at J to 7 bases, leaving 15 bases not matched to a gene. The CDR3 DNA follows: TGTGCCAGCAGCTCCCGGGGCGGACAGGGAAGGTCTGAGCAGTACTTC. This translates into CASSSRGGQGRSEQYF.

This clonotype has only a few counts. This sequence joins TRBV20-1 and TRBJ2-1; no clear D. The CDR3 runs to 14 residues. The germline CDR1 and CDR2 sequences are DFQATT and SNEGSKA (reference sequence). V gave up 1 base and J gave up 6 bases, with 13 bases separating them. For the CDR3, the DNA is TGCAGTGCTAGAGGGGCCCACCTAAGCAATGAGCAGTTCTTC. Its translation: CSARGAHLSNEQFF.

The genes are TRBV6-1 and TRBJ1-5; D not certain. Germline loops: CDR1 MNHNS, CDR2 SASEGT. The germline V and J ends were trimmed by 3 bases and 7 bases, with 10 bases remaining between them. The CDR3 is made up of 13 amino acids. The CDR3 DNA is TGTGCCAGCAGTGACCAGGTTCGGCAGCCCCAGCATTTT. Protein sequence: CASSDQVRQPQHF.

This chain joins TRBV28 and TRBJ1-1, with a tentative D call TRBD1 (6 bases). V shed 6 bases and J shed 0 bases, with 8 bases lying between them. This CDR3 comprises 13 residues. Germline assignment: CDR1 MDHEN and CDR2 SYDVKM. The DNA for the CDR3 is TGTGCCAGCAGGGGGGCGATGAACACTGAAGCTTTCTTT. Translating it yields CASRGAMNTEAFF. The full variable domain, completed using reference TRBV28 and TRBJ1-1, is DVKVTQSSRYLVKRTGEKVFLECVQDMDHENMFWYRQDPGLGLRLIYFSYDVKMKEKGDIPEGYSVSREKKERFSLILESASTNQTSMYLCASRGAMNTEAFFGQGTRLTVV.

The chain has TRBV7-9 and TRBJ2-1, with D hard to call. Trimming shortened V by 0 bases and J by 4 bases, and 10 bases separated the two germline ends. The CDR3 runs to 15 residues. CDR1 and CDR2 from the germline V gene are SEHNR and FQNEAQ (reference sequence). The CDR3 coding sequence is TGTGCCAGCAGCTTAGCGGGAATCCCTTACAATGAGCAGTTCTTC. It specifies CASSLAGIPYNEQFF.

This rearrangement joins TRBV2 to TRBJ1-2, with D perhaps TRBD1 (5 bases). This CDR3 is 14 amino acids long. Trimming cost V 6 bases and J 5 bases, with 16 bases left between them. Per the germline V gene, CDR1 is SNHLY and CDR2 is FYNNEI. CDR3 loop: CASSFQGAGYGYTF. DNA for the CDR3: TGTGCCAGCAGCTTTCAGGGTGCTGGGTATGGCTACACCTTC. Complete variable domain (other parts from reference TRBV2 and TRBJ1-2): EPEVTQTPSHQVTQMGQEVILRCVPISNHLYFYWYRQILGQKVEFLVSFYNNEISEKSEIFDDQFSVERPDGSNFTLKIRSTKLEDSAMYFCASSFQGAGYGYTFGSGTRLTVV.